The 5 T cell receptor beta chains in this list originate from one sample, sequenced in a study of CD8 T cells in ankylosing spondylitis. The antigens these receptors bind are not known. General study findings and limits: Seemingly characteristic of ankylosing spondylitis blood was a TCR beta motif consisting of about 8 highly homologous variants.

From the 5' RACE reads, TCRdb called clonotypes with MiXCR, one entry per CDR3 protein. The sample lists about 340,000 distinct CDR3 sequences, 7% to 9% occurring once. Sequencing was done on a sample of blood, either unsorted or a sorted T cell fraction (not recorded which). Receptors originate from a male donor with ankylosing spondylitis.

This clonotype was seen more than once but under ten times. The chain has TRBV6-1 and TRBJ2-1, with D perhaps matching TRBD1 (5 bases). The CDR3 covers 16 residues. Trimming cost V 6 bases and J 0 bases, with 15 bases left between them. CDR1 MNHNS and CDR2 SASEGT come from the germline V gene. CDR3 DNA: TGTGCCAGCAGGCACTATACAGGTAGCTCCTACAATGAGCAGTTCTTC. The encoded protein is CASRHYTGSSYNEQFF.

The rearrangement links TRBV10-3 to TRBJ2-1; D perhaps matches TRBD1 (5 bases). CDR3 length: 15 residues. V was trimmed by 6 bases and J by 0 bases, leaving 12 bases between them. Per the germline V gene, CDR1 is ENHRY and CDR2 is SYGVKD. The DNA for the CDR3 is TGTGCCATCAGGAACAGGCTAAGCTCCTACAATGAGCAGTTCTTC. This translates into CAIRNRLSSYNEQFF.

The CDR3 protein is CASREQGLPGELFF. The CDR3 nucleotides read TGTGCCAGCCGCGAACAGGGACTCCCCGGGGAGCTGTTTTTT. The chain recombines TRBV28 with TRBJ2-2, with D possibly being TRBD1 or TRBD2 (6 bases each). CDR3 size: 14 residues. V shed 8 bases and J shed 6 bases, with 16 bases lying between them. Germline V gene lookup returns CDR1 MDHEN and CDR2 SYDVKM. The entire variable domain, with the rest obtained from reference TRBV28 and TRBJ2-2, is as follows: DVKVTQSSRYLVKRTGEKVFLECVQDMDHENMFWYRQDPGLGLRLIYFSYDVKMKEKGDIPEGYSVSREKKERFSLILESASTNQTSMYLCASREQGLPGELFFGEGSRLTVL.

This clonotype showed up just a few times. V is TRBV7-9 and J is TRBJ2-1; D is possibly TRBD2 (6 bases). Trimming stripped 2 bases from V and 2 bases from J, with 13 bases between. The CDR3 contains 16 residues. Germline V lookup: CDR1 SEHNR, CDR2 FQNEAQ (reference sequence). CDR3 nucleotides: TGTGCCAGCAGCTTATGGGGCGGGATTACCTACAATGAGCAGTTCTTC. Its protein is CASSLWGGITYNEQFF.

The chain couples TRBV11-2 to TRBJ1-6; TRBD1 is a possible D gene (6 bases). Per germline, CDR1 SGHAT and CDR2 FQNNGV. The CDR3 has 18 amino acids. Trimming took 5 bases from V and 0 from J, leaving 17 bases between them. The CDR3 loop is CASSRRGAYPSYNSPLHF. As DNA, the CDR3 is TGTGCCAGCAGCCGCCGGGGGGCGTACCCCTCCTATAATTCACCCCTCCACTTT.